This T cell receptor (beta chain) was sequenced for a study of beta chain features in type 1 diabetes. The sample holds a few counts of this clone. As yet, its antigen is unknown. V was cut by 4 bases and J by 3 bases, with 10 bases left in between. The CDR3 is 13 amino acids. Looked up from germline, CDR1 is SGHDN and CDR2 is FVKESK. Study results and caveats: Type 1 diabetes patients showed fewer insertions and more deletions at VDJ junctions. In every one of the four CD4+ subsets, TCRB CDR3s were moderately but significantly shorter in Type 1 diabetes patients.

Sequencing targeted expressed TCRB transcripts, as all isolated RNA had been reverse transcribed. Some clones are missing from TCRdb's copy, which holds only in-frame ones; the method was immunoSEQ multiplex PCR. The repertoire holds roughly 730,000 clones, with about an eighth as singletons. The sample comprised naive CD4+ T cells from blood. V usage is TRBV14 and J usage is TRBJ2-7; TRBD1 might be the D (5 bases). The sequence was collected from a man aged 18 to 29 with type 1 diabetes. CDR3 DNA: TGTGCCAGCAGCCGAACAGGTGACTACGAGCAGTACTTC. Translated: CASSRTGDYEQYF.